Each of the 15 T cell receptor beta chains below was sequenced from the same sample in a study of human T cells and chemical hapten exposure. TCRdb reanalysed the RACE reads using MiXCR and keeps one entry per CDR3 protein. The sample has a few hundred thousand distinct CDR3 sequences; about 6.9% are singletons. Noted time point: patch test 2, 6 weeks after DPC sensitization. Described treatment: therapeutic diphenylcyclopropenone sensitization with weekly scalp DPC. The source was whole blood, collected in connection with sensitization to the hapten diphenylcyclopropenone (DPC). The receptors were gathered from a woman in her late teens or twenties with alopecia areata. Some clones in this sample may be carry-over from other donors' samples.

This chain links TRBV12-3 or TRBV12-4 with TRBJ2-1; no clear D gene. The CDR3 contains 15 residues. The ends were cut back, 3 bases at V and 2 bases at J, with 11 bases in the middle. For the CDR3, the DNA is TGTGCCAGCAGTTTGAGGCGGACCCCCTACAATGAGCAGTTCTTC. Its translation is CASSLRRTPYNEQFF.

This clonotype was counted ten times or more. V gene TRBV10-3 combines with J gene TRBJ1-5, with a possible D match to TRBD1 (6 bases). The CDR3 extends over 16 amino acids. Germline CDR1 and CDR2: ENHRY and SYGVKD. V was pared by 0 bases and J by 2 bases, with 11 bases between. The CDR3 sequence is CAISESTGAGNQPQHF. The CDR3 DNA reads as TGTGCCATCAGTGAGTCGACAGGAGCGGGCAATCAGCCCCAGCATTTT.

The chain couples TRBV11-2 to TRBJ2-6; tentative D call: TRBD1 (7 bases). This CDR3 region has 20 residues. Trimming took off 10 bases at V and 0 bases at J, with 28 bases between the two ends. Germline assignment: CDR1 SGHAT and CDR2 FQNNGV. The CDR3 DNA follows: TGTGCCATCCTTGCGCGGGGCACAGGGGTCCCTCTCTCTGGGGCCAACGTCCTGACTTTC. Its protein is CAILARGTGVPLSGANVLTF. The entire variable domain, with the rest obtained from reference TRBV11-2 and TRBJ2-6, is as follows: EAGVAQSPRYKIIEKRQSVAFWCNPISGHATLYWYQQILGQGPKLLIQFQNNGVVDDSQLPKDRFSAERLKGVDSTLKIQPAKLEDSAVYLCAILARGTGVPLSGANVLTFGAGSRLTVL.

This clonotype was seen repeatedly, ten times or more. The chain joins TRBV6-5 to TRBJ2-2; tentatively, D is TRBD2 (6 bases). Trimming left V 7 bases short and J 6 bases short, with 15 bases between. The CDR3 is 14 residues long. CDR1 and CDR2 (germline): MNHEY, SVGAGI. CDR3 in DNA: TGTGCCAGCATGACTAGGGTAGACGCCGGGGAGCTGTTTTTT. It is translated as CASMTRVDAGELFF.

The CDR3 is CASSLNTGNTIYF. The CDR3 DNA follows: TGCGCCAGCAGCTTGAACACTGGAAACACCATATATTTT. The chain recombines TRBV5-1 with TRBJ1-3; D uncertain. V lost 1 base and J lost 2, with 4 bases in between. The CDR3 length is 13 residues. Germline CDR1 is SGHRS and CDR2 is YFSETQ.

This clonotype was seen only a few times. This rearrangement joins TRBV7-9 to TRBJ2-3; possibly TRBD2 for D (6 bases). This CDR3 has 15 residues. The V end lost 5 bases, the J end lost 1 base, and 13 bases lay between the germline ends. The V gene's germline CDR1 is SEHNR and CDR2 FQNEAQ (reference sequence). This CDR3 reads CASSRRGGGTDTQYF. The CDR3 DNA sequence: TGTGCCAGCAGCCGAAGGGGAGGAGGCACAGATACGCAGTATTTT.

This rearrangement joins TRBV7-2 to TRBJ2-1, with 13 bases identical to TRBD2. V gave up 5 bases and J gave up 0 bases; unmatched junction bases: 7. CDR3 length: 18 amino acids. Germline V gives CDR1 SGHTA, CDR2 FQGNSA. CDR3 sequence: CASSPIRLAGGSYNEQFF. DNA for the CDR3: TGTGCCAGCAGCCCCATCAGACTAGCGGGAGGCTCCTACAATGAGCAGTTCTTC.

This chain uses TRBV18 with TRBJ2-3, with 7 bases aligning to TRBD2. Germline CDR1 reads KGHSH; CDR2 reads LQKENI. The CDR3 has 18 amino acids. V lost 3 bases and J lost 2; bases outside the gene matches: 14. CDR3 amino acids: CASSPALSLADPTDTQYF. The CDR3 DNA is TGTGCCAGCTCACCGGCGCTCAGCCTAGCGGACCCCACAGATACGCAGTATTTT. The full variable domain, rest sourced from reference TRBV18 and TRBJ2-3, is NAGVMQNPRHLVRRRGQEARLRCSPMKGHSHVYWYRQLPEEGLKFMVYLQKENIIDESGMPKERFSAEFPKEGPSILRIQQVVRGDSAAYFCASSPALSLADPTDTQYFGPGTRLTVL.

CDR3: CASSQGGQLNQPQHF. The CDR3 DNA reads as TGTGCCAGCAGCCAAGGGGGACAGTTGAATCAGCCCCAGCATTTT. The chain links TRBV3-1 to TRBJ1-5, with 7 bases matching TRBD1. The CDR3 is made up of 15 amino acids. V lost 1 base and J lost 4; bases outside the gene matches: 4. Per the germline V gene, CDR1 is LGHDT and CDR2 is YNNKEL (reference sequence).

The rearrangement joins TRBV3-1 to TRBJ2-7; possibly TRBD1 for D (6 bases). Germline lookup yields CDR1 LGHDT and CDR2 YNNKEL (reference sequence). Deletions cut 4 bases from V and 2 bases from J, with 12 bases between. This CDR3 spans 14 amino acids. For the CDR3, the DNA is TGTGCCAGCAGCCGCAGGGGCGTCGCCTACGAGCAGTACTTC. This gives the protein CASSRRGVAYEQYF.

With regard to this clonotype: The junction departs from germline at one end; a sequencing error may be responsible. This rearrangement joins TRBV7-9 to TRBJ2-1, with D possibly matching TRBD1 (6 bases). The germline gives CDR1 SEHNR, CDR2 FQNEAQ (reference sequence). The CDR3 consists of 15 residues. This CDR3 reads CASSLTGISYYEQFF. The CDR3 nucleotides read TGTGCCAGCAGCCTCACAGGGATCTCCTACTATGAGCAGTTCTTC. The full variable domain, in which reference TRBV7-9 and TRBJ2-1 provide the parts outside the CDR3, is DTGVSQNPRHKITKRGQNVTFRCDPISEHNRLYWYRQTLGQGPEFLTYFQNEAQLEKSRLLSDRFSAERPKGSFSTLEIQRTEQGDSAMYLCASSLTGISYYEQFFGPGTRLTVL.

This clonotype was seen only a few times. The rearrangement uses TRBV5-1 and TRBJ2-1; tentatively, D is TRBD2 (5 bases). The CDR3 is made up of 14 amino acids. The germline V gene encodes CDR1 SGHRS and CDR2 YFSETQ. V was pared by 3 bases and J by 6 bases, with 13 bases between. The CDR3 DNA reads TGCGCCAGCAGCTCCGAGCGCCGGGGCAATGAGCAGTTCTTC. Its translation: CASSSERRGNEQFF.

The chain combines TRBV5-1 with TRBJ2-2; 10 bases agree with TRBD1. The germline gives CDR1 SGHRS, CDR2 YFSETQ. The CDR3 totals 16 residues. V was clipped by 4 bases and J by 4 bases; unmatched bases: 7. The CDR3 is CASSLNRDRGTGELFF. DNA for the CDR3: TGCGCCAGCAGCCTCAACCGGGACAGGGGCACCGGGGAGCTGTTTTTT.

In its sample, this clonotype was seen many times. The chain carries TRBV29-1 and TRBJ1-2; perhaps TRBD1 as D (5 bases). This CDR3 has 15 residues. CDR1 SQVTM and CDR2 ANQGSEA come from the germline V gene. Trimming shortened V by 0 bases and J by 4 bases, and 15 bases separated the two germline ends. CDR3 protein: CSVEDPLGPLYGYTF. Written as DNA, the CDR3 is TGCAGCGTTGAAGATCCATTGGGGCCACTCTATGGCTACACCTTC.

This clonotype was counted ten times or more. The chain joins TRBV3-1 to TRBJ1-4; a weak D match, TRBD1 (5 bases). The germline CDR1 and CDR2 sequences are LGHDT and YNNKEL (reference sequence). This CDR3 is built from 15 residues. V was cut by 1 base and J by 8 bases, with 14 bases left in between. The CDR3 DNA reads TGTGCCAGCAGCCAAGGTGGTAGGGACCCCGAAAAACTGTTTTTT. This codes for CASSQGGRDPEKLFF.